This is a list of T cell receptor beta chains from one sample in a study of regulatory T cells in long-lasting Graves disease. TCRdb reprocessed the multiplex PCR reads via MiXCR and lists one record per CDR3 protein. Here the sample spans some 330,000 distinct CDR3 sequences, roughly 24% being singletons. The sequencing here drew on peripheral blood mononuclear cells (PBMCs), taken when the disease was refractory, from a patient treated with antithyroid drugs. The receptor source for this set is a woman between 40 and 50 years old with Graves disease. Each CDR3 is given with its conserved first and last residue.

v_gene	j_gene	len	CDR3aa
TRBV7-3	TRBJ2-5	13	CASSAGMQETQYF
TRBV28	TRBJ1-4	13	CASNLAGDEKLFF
TRBV6-1	TRBJ2-2	18	CASTPRSGPAPNTGELFF
TRBV7-6	TRBJ2-5	15	CASSFGTGVRETQYF
TRBV3-1	TRBJ2-1	15	CASSQGGKDYNEQFF
TRBV2	TRBJ2-7	14	CASSEDRLTYEQYF
TRBV25-1	TRBJ1-3	14	CASSSPGTGNTIYF
TRBV7-3	TRBJ2-7	14	CASSLFRGSYEQYF
TRBV5-6	TRBJ2-1	12	CASSLGVTEQFF
TRBV29-1	TRBJ1-2	11	CSVVTAYGYTF
TRBV20-1	TRBJ1-1	14	CSASAGTGVSEAFF
TRBV19	TRBJ2-5	17	CASSLGRSSDIVGTQYF
TRBV20-1	TRBJ2-7	14	CSARRDYLSYEQYF
TRBV5-1	TRBJ1-1	13	CASSFGAGTEAFF
TRBV2	TRBJ2-5	14	CASSGQAYQETQYF
TRBV7-3	TRBJ2-2	13	CASSVQGDRELFF
TRBV6-1	TRBJ2-5	13	CATKTGQRETQYF
TRBV7-3	TRBJ2-2	14	CASSPSGNTGELFF
TRBV10-2	TRBJ1-2	16	CASSEIHHGASYGYTF
TRBV27	TRBJ2-5	12	CASGRPQETQYF